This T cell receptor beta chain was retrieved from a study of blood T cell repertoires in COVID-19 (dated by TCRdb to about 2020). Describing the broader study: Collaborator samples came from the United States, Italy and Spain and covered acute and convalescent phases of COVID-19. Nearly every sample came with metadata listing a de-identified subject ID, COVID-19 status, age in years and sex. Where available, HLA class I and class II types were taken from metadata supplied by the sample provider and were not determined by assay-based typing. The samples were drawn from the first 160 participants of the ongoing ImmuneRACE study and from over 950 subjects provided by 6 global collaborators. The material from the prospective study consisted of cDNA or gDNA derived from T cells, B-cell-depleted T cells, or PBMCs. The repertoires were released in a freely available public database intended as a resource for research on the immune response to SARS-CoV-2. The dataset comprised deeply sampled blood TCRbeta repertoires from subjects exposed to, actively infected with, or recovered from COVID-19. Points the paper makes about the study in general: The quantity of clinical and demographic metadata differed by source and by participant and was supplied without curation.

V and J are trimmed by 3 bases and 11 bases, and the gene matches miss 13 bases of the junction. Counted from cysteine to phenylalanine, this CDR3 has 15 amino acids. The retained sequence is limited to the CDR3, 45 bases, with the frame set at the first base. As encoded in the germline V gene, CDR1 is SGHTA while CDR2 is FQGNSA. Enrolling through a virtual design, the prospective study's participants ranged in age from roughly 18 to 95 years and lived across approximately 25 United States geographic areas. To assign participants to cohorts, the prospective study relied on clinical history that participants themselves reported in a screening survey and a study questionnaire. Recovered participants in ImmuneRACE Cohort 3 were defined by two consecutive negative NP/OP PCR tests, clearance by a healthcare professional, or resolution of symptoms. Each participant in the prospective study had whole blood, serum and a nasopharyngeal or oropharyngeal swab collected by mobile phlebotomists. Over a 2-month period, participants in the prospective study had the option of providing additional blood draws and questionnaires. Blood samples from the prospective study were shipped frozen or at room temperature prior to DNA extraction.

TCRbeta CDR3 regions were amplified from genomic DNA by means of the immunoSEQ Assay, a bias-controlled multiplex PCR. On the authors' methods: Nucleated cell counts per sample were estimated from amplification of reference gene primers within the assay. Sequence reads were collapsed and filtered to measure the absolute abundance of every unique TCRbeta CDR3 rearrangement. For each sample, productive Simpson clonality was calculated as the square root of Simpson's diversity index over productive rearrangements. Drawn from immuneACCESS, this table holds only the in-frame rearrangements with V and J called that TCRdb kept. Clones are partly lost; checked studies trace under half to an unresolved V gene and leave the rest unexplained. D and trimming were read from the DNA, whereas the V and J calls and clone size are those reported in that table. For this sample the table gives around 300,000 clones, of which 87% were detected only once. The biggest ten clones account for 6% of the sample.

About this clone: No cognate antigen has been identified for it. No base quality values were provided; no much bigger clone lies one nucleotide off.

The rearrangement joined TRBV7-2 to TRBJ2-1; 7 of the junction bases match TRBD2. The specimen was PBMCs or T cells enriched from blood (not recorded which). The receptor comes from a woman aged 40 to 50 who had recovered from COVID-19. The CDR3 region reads CASSFFLAADSQQFF. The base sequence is TGTGCCAGCAGCTTCTTTCTAGCGGCAGACTCGCAGCAGTTCTTC.